The T cell receptor (beta chain) described here comes from a study of post-analysis software for immune sequencing data. Study-level background: Clinical courses comprised relapsing-remitting, secondary progressive and progressive-relapsing multiple sclerosis. Broader study findings: Controls' normalized Chao1 diversity significantly exceeded that of multiple sclerosis patients. Samples from one preparation batch, clustered by F measure, grouped strongly together. Patients used about 5 TRBV segments, including TRBV5-6, TRBV5-1 and TRBV20-1, more often than controls.

Each TCR beta cDNA library carried unique molecular identifiers. The T cell input of about 1 to 10 million gave roughly 0.5 million cDNA molecules. TCRdb independently ran MiXCR on the PCR reads; one entry per CDR3 protein. The sample includes fewer than 550,000 distinct CDR3 sequences, roughly 34% of them seen just once. Of note for this clonotype: Its antigen is unknown.

Germline V gene lookup returns CDR1 DFQATT and CDR2 SNEGSKA (reference sequence). V lost 0 bases and J lost 0, with 7 bases in between. The CDR3 totals 14 residues. The sequence was obtained from a girl between 2 and 17 years old with multiple sclerosis. The sequenced sample consisted of blood. V is TRBV20-1 and J is TRBJ2-3, with D unresolved. Here the CDR3 reads CSARDPPSTDTQYF. As DNA, the CDR3 is TGCAGTGCTAGAGATCCCCCAAGCACAGATACGCAGTATTTT.